This TCR beta chain was profiled in a study of technical replicates of blood from a handful of donors. Sequenced by immunoSEQ multiplex PCR; TCRdb stores in-frame clones only, minus some. The sample holds about 85,000 clones, approximately 94% seen once. Between the trimmed V and J ends, which lost 0 bases and 4 bases, there was a span of 4 bases. The CDR3 has 13 residues. Looked up from germline, CDR1 is SGHNT and CDR2 is YENEEA. This clone is a singleton in its sample. Sequencing used T cells isolated from PBMCs. The receptor was derived from a human donor in good health. V and J are TRBV11-3 and TRBJ1-3; D remains ambiguous. The CDR3 loop is CASSLDAGNTIYF. Here the CDR3 DNA reads TGTGCCAGCAGCTTAGACGCGGGAAACACCATATATTTT.